A selection of T cell receptor beta chains follows, all from one sample in a study of blood T cell repertoires in COVID-19. The assay was immunoSEQ multiplex PCR, and TCRdb's table has in-frame clones only and misses some. Here the sample spans roughly 81,000 clones, 65% to 85% being singletons. The material sequenced was peripheral blood. The receptors come from an elderly man with active or convalescent COVID-19. Each CDR3 is given with its conserved first and last residue. The D gene is left open where the match is weak. The size entry is marked missing in some rows and otherwise reads once, few, many or a size class.

clone_size,j_call,v_call,d_call,cdr3_nt,cdr3_aa
NA,TRBJ2-5,TRBV2,TRBD2,TGTGCCAGCAGTCCGACTAGCGGGGACCGGGAGACCCAGTACTTC,CASSPTSGDRETQYF
NA,TRBJ1-1,TRBV29-1,NA,TGCAGCGTTGACAACCTAGGGGGGGCGAACACTGAAGCTTTCTTT,CSVDNLGGANTEAFF
NA,TRBJ2-2,TRBV18,NA,TGTGCCAGCTCACCGGGGAGAGGGAAGGACACCGGGGAGCTGTTTTTT,CASSPGRGKDTGELFF
NA,TRBJ1-1,TRBV9,TRBD1,TGTGCCAGCAGCGTAGGCCAGGGGGAAACTGAAGCTTTCTTT,CASSVGQGETEAFF
NA,TRBJ2-1,TRBV28,NA,TGTGCCAGCAGTTCGGGCGGTAAAGCGGTAAATGAGCAGTTCTTC,CASSSGGKAVNEQFF
NA,TRBJ1-6,TRBV5-5,NA,TGTGCCAGCAGCTTGACACAGTATAATTCACCCCTCCACTTT,CASSLTQYNSPLHF
NA,TRBJ1-2,TRBV6-5,NA,TGTGCCAGCAGTACGCGGGCGCGGGGCTACACCTTC,CASSTRARGYTF
NA,TRBJ1-2,TRBV6-5,NA,TGTGCCAGCAGTTGGGGAGATGGCTACACCTTC,CASSWGDGYTF
once,TRBJ2-3,TRBV2,TRBD1,TGTGCCAGCAGTGACGCCCGGGACAGGGCCACAGATACGCAGTATTTT,CASSDARDRATDTQYF
NA,TRBJ2-7,TRBV19,TRBD1,TGTGCCAGTAGTCTCGGGACAGGGACCTACGAGCAGTACTTC,CASSLGTGTYEQYF
NA,TRBJ2-2,TRBV7-2,TRBD2,TGTGCCAGCGAGCCCAGCGGGAGGCTAGGTGGGGAGCTGTTTTTT,CASEPSGRLGGELFF
NA,TRBJ2-7,TRBV5-6,TRBD1,TGTGCCAGCAGCTTTCTAGGAGAGGGACAGTTCACCTACGAGCAGTACTTC,CASSFLGEGQFTYEQYF